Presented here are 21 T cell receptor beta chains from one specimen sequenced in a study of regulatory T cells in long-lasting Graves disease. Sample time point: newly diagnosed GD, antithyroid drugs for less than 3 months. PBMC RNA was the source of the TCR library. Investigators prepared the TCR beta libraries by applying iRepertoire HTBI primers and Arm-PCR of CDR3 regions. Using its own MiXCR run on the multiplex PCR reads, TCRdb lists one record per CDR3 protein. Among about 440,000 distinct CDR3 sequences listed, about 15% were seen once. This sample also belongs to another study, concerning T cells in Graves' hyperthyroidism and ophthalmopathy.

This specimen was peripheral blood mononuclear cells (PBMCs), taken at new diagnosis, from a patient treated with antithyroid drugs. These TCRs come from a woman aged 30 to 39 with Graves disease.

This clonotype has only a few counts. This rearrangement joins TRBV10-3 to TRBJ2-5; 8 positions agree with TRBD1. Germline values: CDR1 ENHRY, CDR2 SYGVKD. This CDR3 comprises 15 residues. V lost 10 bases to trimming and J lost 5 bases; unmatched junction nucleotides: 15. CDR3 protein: CATGSRQGSGETQYF. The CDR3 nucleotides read TGTGCCACGGGGTCTCGACAGGGGTCAGGGGAGACCCAGTACTTC.

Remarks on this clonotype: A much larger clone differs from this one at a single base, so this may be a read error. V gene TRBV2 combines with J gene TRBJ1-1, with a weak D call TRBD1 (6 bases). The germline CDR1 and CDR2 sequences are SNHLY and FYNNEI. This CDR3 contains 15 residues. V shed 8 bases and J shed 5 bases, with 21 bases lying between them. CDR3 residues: CASGPEDSFRTEAFF. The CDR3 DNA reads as TGTGCCAGCGGCCCGGAGGACAGCTTTCGTACTGAAGCTTTCTTT.

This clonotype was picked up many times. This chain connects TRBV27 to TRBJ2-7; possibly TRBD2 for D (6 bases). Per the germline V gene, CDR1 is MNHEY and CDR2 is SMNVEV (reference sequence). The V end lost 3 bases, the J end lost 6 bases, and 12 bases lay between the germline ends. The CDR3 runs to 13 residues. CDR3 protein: CASSFRETLEQYF. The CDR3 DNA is TGTGCCAGCAGTTTCCGGGAGACACTCGAGCAGTACTTC.

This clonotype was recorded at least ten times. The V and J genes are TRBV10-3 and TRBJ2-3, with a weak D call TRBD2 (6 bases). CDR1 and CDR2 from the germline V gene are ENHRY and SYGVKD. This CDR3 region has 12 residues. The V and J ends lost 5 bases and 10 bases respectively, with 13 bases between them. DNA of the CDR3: TGTGCCATCAGTTTACCCGGGACTCCGCAGTATTTT. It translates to CAISLPGTPQYF.

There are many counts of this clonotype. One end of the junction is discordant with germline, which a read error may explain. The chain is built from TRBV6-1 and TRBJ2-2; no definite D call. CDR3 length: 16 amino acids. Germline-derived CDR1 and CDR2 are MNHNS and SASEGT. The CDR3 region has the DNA TGTGCCAGCAGGGAAGTGCCGGAATCGGACACCGGGGAGCTGTTTTTT. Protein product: CASREVPESDTGELFF.

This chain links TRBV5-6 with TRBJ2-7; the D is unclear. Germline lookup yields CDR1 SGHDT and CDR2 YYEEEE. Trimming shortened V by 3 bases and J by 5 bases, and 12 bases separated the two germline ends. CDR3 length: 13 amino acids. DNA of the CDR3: TGTGCCAGCAGCTCCGCAACCTGGAACGAGCAGTACTTC. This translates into CASSSATWNEQYF.

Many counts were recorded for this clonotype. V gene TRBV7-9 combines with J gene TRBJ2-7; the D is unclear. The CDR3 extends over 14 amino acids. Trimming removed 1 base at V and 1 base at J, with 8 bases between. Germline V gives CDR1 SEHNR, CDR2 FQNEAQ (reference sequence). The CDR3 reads CASSLDPVSYEQYF. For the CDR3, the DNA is TGTGCCAGCAGCTTAGACCCCGTTTCCTACGAGCAGTACTTC.

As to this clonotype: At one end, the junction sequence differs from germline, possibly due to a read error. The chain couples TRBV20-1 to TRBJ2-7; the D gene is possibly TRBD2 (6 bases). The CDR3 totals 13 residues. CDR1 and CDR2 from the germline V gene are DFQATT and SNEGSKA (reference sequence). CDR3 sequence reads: CSARGGNLHEQYF. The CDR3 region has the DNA TGCAGTGCCAGAGGAGGGAACCTCCACGAGCAGTACTTC.

The DNA of the CDR3 is TGTGCCACCAGCAGATACATGGAGACCCAGTACTTC. This translates into CATSRYMETQYF. The chain has TRBV15 and TRBJ2-5, with D uncertain. Germline-derived CDR1 and CDR2 are LNHNV and YYDKDF (reference sequence). The length of the CDR3 is 12 residues. V was cut by 2 bases and J by 5 bases, with 6 bases left in between.

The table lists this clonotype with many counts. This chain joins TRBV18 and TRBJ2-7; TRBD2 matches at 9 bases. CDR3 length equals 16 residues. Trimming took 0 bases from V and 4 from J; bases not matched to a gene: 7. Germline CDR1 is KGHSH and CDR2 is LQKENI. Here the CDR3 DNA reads TGTGCCAGCTCACCACCGGGCGGGAGGGCCCTGTACGAGCAGTACTTC. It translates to CASSPPGGRALYEQYF.

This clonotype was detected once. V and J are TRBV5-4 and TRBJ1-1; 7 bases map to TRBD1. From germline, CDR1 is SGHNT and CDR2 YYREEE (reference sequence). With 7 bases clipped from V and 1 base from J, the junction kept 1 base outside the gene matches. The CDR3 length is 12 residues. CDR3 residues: CASGDRNTEAFF. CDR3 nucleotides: TGTGCCAGCGGGGACAGGAACACTGAAGCTTTCTTT.

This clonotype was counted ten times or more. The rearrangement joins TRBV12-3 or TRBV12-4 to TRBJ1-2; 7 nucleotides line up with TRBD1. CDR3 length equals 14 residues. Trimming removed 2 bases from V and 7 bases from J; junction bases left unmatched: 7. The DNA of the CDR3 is TGTGCCAGCAGTTTACGGCAGGGGGAGGTTGGCTACACCTTC. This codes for CASSLRQGEVGYTF.

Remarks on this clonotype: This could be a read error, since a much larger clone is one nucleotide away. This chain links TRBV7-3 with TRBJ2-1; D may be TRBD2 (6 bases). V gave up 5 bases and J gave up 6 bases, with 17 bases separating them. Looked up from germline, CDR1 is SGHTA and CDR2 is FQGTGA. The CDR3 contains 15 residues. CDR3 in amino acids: CASSLGPYGGNEQFF. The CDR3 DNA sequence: TGTGCCAGCAGCCTGGGACCCTACGGGGGCAATGAGCAGTTCTTC.

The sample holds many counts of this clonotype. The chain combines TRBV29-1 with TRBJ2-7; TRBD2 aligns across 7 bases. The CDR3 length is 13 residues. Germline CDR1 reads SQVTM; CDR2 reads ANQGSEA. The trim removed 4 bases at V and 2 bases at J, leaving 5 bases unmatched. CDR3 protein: CSVGSSGTYEQYF. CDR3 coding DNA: TGCAGCGTTGGGTCCAGCGGGACCTACGAGCAGTACTTC.

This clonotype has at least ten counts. The CDR3, as DNA: TGTGCCAGCAGGCCCATCAGGGAGGATCGGTCCTACGAGCAGTACTTC. Its translation is CASRPIREDRSYEQYF. The chain carries TRBV7-9 and TRBJ2-7; D possibly corresponds to TRBD2 (6 bases). The CDR3 covers 16 residues. Trimming shortened V by 6 bases and J by 1 base, and 19 bases separated the two germline ends. The V gene's germline CDR1 is SEHNR and CDR2 FQNEAQ (reference sequence).

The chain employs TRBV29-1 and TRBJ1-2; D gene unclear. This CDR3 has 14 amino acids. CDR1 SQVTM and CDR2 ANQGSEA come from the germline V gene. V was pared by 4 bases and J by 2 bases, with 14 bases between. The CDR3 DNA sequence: TGCAGCGTTGGGGTAGGAGGGAGGAACTATGGCTACACCTTC. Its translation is CSVGVGGRNYGYTF.

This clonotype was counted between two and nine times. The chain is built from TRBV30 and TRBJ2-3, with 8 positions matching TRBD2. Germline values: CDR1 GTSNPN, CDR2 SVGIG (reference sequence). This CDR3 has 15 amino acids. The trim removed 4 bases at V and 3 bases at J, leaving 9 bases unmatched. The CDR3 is CAWNKGTGGTDTQYF. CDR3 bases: TGTGCCTGGAACAAGGGGACGGGAGGGACAGATACGCAGTATTTT.

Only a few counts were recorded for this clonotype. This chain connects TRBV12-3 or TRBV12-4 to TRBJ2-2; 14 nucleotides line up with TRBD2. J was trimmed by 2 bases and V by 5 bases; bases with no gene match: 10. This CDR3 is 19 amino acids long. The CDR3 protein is CASSPGLAGGGGNTGELFF. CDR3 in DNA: TGTGCCAGCAGTCCTGGACTAGCGGGAGGAGGAGGAAACACCGGGGAGCTGTTTTTT.

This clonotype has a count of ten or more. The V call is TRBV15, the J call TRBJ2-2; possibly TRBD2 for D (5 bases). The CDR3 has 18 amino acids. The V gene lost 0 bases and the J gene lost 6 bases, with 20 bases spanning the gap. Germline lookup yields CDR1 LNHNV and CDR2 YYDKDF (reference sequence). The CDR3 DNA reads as TGTGCCACCAGCAGAGATTATTCGGGTCTAGCCGGTGCCGGGGAGCTGTTTTTT. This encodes CATSRDYSGLAGAGELFF.

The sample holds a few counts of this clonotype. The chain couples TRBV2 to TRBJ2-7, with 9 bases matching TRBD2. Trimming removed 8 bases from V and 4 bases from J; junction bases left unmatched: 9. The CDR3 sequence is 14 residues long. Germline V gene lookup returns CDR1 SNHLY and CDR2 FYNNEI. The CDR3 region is CASDQGGRGYEQYF. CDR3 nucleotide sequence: TGTGCCAGCGATCAGGGCGGGAGGGGGTACGAGCAGTACTTC.

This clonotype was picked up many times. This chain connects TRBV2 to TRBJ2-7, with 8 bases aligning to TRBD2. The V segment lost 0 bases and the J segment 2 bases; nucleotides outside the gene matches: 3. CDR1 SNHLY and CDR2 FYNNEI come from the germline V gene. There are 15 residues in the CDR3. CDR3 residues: CASSEASGTTYEQYF. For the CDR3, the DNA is TGTGCCAGCAGTGAAGCTAGCGGGACGACCTACGAGCAGTACTTC.